This T cell receptor beta chain was sequenced in a study of blood T cells in healthy people across ages. Germline V gene sequence: CDR1 MDHEN, CDR2 SYDVKM. The CDR3 totals 14 residues. This clonotype was seen more than once but under ten times. Its target is not known. The authors isolated at least 6.5 million PBMCs per sample. Extraction of total RNA produced a minimum of 5 micrograms from each sample. A sample-barcoded 5' primer and a J-beta primer mix were used in a second PCR of about 7 to 12 cycles. Using its own MiXCR run on the 5' RACE reads, TCRdb lists one record per CDR3 protein. The sample consists of 700,000 to 800,000 distinct CDR3 sequences, roughly 43% of them appearing once. Findings and limits, study-wide: Significant beta diversity loss was already apparent by age approximately 42, declining roughly linearly.

The V and J genes are TRBV28 and TRBJ2-5; D gene uncertain. The DNA end lines up better with TRBJ2-7; the J call may be wrong. The sequence came from a woman aged 60 to 75 in good health. Sequenced input: blood. CDR3 coding DNA: TGTGCCAGCAGTTTTGTGACCTTTGCTTACGAGCAGTACTTC. Translating gives CASSFVTFAYEQYF.